The clone carrying this T cell receptor beta chain has a handful of counts. As yet, its antigen is unknown. The 5'RACE template-switching step produced TCR cDNA and added a universal primer site and UMIs. Each CDR3 protein gets one entry after TCRdb re-called the 5' RACE reads with MiXCR. The table has more than 350,000 distinct CDR3 sequences, around 10% seen once. This sample is part of a study of T cells after yellow fever vaccination. Study-wide findings and caveats: The booster saw the reappearance of most primary-vaccination clones (about 95% CD4, 80% to 90% CD8). On re-exposure, the response was weaker but peaked faster, at day 5 versus 15.

The TCR originated in a man between 18 and 35 years old who received the YFV17D yellow fever vaccine. This material consisted of PBMCs, taken on the day of the first yellow fever vaccination.

CDR3 protein: CSAQGPGTGTQYF. The CDR3 DNA sequence: TGCAGTGCCCAGGGCCCAGGGACGGGGACCCAGTACTTC. The chain employs TRBV20-1 and TRBJ2-5; tentatively, D is TRBD1 or TRBD2 (5 bases each). With 6 bases removed from V and 7 bases from J, the gap between germline ends came to 18 bases. This CDR3 is 13 amino acids long. Per germline, CDR1 DFQATT and CDR2 SNEGSKA (reference sequence).